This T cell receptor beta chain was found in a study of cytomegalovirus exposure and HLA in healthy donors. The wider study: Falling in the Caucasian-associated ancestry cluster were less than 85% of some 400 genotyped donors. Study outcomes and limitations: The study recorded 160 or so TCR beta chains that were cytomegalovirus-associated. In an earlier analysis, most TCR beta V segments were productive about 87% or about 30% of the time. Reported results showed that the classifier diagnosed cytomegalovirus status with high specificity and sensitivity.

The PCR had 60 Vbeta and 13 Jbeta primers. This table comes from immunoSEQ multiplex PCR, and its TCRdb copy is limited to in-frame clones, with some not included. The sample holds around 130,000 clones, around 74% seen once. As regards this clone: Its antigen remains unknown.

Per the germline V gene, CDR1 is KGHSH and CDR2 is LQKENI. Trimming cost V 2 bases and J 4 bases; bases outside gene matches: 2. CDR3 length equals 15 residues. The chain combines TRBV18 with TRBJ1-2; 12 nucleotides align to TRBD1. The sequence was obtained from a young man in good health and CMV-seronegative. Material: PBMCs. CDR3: CASSPGTGGGYGYTF. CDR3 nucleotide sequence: TGTGCCAGCTCACCAGGGACAGGGGGCGGCTATGGCTACACCTTC.